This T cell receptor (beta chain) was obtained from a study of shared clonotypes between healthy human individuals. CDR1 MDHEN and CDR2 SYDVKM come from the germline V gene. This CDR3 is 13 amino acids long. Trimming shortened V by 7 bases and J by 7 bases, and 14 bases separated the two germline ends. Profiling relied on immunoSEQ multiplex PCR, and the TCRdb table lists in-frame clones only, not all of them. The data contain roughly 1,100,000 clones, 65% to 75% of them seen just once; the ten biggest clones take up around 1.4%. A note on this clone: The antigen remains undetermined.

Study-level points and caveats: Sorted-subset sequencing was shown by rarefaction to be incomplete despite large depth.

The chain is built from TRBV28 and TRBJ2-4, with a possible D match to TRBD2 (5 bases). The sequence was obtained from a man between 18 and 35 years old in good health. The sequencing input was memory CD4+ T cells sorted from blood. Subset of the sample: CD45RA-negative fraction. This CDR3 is CASIDEGENIQYF. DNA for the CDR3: TGTGCCAGCATTGACGAGGGCGAGAACATTCAGTACTTC.